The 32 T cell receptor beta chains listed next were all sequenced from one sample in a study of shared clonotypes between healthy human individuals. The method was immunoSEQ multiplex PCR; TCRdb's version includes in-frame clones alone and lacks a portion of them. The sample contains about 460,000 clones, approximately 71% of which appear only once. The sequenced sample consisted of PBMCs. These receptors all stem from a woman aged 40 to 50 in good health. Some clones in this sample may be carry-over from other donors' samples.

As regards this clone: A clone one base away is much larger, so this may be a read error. The CDR3 protein is CVSSPSSTDTQYF. The CDR3 DNA reads TGTGTCAGCAGCCCATCTAGCACAGATACGCAGTATTTT. J is TRBJ2-3 and V is TRBV7-8; D is ambiguous. The CDR3 is made up of 13 amino acids. Looked up from germline, CDR1 is SGHVS and CDR2 is FQNEAQ.

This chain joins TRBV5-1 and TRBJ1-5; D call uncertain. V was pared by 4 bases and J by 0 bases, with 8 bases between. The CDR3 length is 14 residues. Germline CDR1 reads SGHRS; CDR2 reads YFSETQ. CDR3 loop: CASSPVSSNQPQHF. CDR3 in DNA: TGCGCCAGCAGCCCGGTCAGTAGCAATCAGCCCCAGCATTTT.

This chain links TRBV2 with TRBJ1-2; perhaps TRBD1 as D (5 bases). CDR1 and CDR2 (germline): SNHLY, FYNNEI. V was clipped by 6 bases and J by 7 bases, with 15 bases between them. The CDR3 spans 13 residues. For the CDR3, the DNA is TGTGCCAGCAGCGTGGCCGGGGGTGGTGGCTACACCTTC. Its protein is CASSVAGGGGYTF.

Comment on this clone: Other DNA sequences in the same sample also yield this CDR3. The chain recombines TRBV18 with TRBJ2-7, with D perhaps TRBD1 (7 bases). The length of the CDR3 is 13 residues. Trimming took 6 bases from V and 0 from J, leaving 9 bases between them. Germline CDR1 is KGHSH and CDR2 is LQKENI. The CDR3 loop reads CASSRDSSYEQYF. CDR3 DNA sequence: TGTGCCAGCTCGCGGGACAGCTCCTACGAGCAGTACTTC.

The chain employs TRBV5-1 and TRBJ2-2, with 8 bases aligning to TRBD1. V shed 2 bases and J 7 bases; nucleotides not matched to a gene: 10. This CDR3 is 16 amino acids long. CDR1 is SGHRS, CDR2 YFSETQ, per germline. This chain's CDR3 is CASSFLQGAKRGELFF. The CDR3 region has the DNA TGCGCCAGCAGCTTTCTCCAGGGGGCAAAACGCGGGGAGCTGTTTTTT. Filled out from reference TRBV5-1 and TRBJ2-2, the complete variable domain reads KAGVTQTPRYLIKTRGQQVTLSCSPISGHRSVSWYQQTPGQGLQFLFEYFSETQRNKGNFPGRFSGRQFSNSRSEMNVSTLELGDSALYLCASSFLQGAKRGELFFGEGSRLTVL.

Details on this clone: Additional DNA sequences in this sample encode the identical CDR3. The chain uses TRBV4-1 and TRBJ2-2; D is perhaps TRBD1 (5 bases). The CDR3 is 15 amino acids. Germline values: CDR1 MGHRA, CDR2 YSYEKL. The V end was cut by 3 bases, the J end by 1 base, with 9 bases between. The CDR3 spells CASSHYGQNTGELFF. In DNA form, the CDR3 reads TGCGCCAGCAGCCATTACGGACAGAACACCGGGGAGCTGTTTTTT.

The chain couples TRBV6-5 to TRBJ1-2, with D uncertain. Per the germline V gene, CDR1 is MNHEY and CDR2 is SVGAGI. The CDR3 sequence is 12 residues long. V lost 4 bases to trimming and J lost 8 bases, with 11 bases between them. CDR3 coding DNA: TGTGCCAGCAGTTCCTCGGGCGGCGGCTACACCTTC. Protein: CASSSSGGGYTF.

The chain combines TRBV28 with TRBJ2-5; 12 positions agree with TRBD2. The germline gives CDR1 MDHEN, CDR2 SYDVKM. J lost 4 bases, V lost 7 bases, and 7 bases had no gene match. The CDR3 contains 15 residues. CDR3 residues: CASKYSGLAGETQYF. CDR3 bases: TGTGCCAGCAAGTACTCGGGACTAGCGGGAGAGACCCAGTACTTC.

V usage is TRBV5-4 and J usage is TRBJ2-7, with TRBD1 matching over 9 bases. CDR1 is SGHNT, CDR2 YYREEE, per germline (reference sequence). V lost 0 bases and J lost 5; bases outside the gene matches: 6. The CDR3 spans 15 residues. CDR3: CASSLGGDRAHEQYF. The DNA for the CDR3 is TGTGCCAGCAGCTTGGGGGGGGACAGGGCCCACGAGCAGTACTTC.

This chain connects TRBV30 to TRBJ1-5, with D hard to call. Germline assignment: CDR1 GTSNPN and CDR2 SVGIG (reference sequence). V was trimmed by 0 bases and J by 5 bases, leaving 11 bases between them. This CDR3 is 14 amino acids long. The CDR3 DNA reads TGTGCCTGGAGTGTATTAAACACGGATCAGCCCCAGCATTTT. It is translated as CAWSVLNTDQPQHF.

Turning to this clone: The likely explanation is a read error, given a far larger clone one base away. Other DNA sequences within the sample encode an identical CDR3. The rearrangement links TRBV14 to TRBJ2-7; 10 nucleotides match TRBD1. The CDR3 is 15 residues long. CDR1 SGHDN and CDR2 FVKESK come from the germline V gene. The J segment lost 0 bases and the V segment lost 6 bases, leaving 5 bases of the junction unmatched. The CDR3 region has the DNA TGTGCCAGCAGTGTCGGGACAGGGGTCTCCTACGAGCAGTACTTC. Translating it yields CASSVGTGVSYEQYF.

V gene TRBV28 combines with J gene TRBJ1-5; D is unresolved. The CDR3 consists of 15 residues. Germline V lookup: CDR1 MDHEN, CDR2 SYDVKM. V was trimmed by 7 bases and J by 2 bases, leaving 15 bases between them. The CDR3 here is CASKSPATGNQPQHF. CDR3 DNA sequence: TGTGCCAGCAAGTCGCCGGCAACCGGCAATCAGCCCCAGCATTTT.

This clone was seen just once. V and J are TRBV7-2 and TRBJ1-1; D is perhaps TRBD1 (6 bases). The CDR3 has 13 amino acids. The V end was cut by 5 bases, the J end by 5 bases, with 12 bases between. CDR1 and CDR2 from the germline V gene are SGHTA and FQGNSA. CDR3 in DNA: TGTGCCAGCAGCCTCAGGGGAACTACTGAAGCTTTCTTT. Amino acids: CASSLRGTTEAFF.

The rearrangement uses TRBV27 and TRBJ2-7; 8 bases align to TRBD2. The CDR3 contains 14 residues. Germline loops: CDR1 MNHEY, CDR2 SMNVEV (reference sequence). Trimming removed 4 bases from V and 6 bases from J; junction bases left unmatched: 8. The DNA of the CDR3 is TGTGCCAGCAGTTCCCGGGAGGGCTCTGGCGAGCAGTACTTC. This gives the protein CASSSREGSGEQYF.

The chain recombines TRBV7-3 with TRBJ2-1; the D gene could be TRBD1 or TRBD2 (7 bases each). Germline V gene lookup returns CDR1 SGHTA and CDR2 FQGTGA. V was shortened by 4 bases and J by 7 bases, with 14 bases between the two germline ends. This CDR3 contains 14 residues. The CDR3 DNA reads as TGTGCCAGCAGCTCCCGACAGGGAGGGAATGAGCAGTTCTTC. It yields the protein CASSSRQGGNEQFF.

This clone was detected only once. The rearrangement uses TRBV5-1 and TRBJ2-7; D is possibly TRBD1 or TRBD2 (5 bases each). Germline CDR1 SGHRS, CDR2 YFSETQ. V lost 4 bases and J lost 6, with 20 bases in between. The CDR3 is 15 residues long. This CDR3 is CASSDTGTSVGEQYF. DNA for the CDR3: TGCGCCAGCAGCGACACCGGGACCTCTGTGGGCGAGCAGTACTTC. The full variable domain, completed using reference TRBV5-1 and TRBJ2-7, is KAGVTQTPRYLIKTRGQQVTLSCSPISGHRSVSWYQQTPGQGLQFLFEYFSETQRNKGNFPGRFSGRQFSNSRSEMNVSTLELGDSALYLCASSDTGTSVGEQYFGPGTRLTVT.

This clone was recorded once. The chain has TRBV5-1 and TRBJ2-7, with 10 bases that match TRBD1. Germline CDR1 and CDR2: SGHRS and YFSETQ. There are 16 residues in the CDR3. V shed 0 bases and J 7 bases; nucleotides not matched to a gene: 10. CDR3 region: CASSLGPRQGAGEQYF. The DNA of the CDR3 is TGCGCCAGCAGCTTGGGTCCGAGACAGGGGGCAGGGGAGCAGTACTTC. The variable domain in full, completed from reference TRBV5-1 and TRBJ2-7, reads KAGVTQTPRYLIKTRGQQVTLSCSPISGHRSVSWYQQTPGQGLQFLFEYFSETQRNKGNFPGRFSGRQFSNSRSEMNVSTLELGDSALYLCASSLGPRQGAGEQYFGPGTRLTVT.

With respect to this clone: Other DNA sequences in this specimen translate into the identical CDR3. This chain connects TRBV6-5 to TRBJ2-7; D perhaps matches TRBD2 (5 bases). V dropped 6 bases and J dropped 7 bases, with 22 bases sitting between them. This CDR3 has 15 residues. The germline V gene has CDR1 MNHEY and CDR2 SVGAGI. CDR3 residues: CASSYLEGPLYEQYF. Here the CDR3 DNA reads TGTGCCAGCAGCTATCTCGAGGGTCCCCTCTATGAGCAGTACTTC.

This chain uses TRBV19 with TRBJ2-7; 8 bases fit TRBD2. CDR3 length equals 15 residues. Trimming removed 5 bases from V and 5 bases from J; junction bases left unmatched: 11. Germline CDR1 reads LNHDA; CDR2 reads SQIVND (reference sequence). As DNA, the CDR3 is TGTGCCAGTAGTGGGATTAGCGGGAAGCAACACGAGCAGTACTTC. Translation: CASSGISGKQHEQYF.

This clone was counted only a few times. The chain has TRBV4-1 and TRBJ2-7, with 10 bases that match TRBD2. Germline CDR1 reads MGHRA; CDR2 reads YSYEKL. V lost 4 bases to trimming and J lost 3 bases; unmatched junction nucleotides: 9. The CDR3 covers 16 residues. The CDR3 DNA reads TGCGCCAGCAGCCGTACATCGGGACTAGCGCTCTACGAGCAGTACTTC. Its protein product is CASSRTSGLALYEQYF.

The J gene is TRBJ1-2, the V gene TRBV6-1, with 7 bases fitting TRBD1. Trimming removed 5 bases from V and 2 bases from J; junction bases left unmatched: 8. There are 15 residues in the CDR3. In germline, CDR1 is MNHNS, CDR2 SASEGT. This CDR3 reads CASSKTAGQNYGYTF. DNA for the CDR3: TGTGCCAGCAGTAAAACCGCGGGACAGAACTATGGCTACACCTTC.

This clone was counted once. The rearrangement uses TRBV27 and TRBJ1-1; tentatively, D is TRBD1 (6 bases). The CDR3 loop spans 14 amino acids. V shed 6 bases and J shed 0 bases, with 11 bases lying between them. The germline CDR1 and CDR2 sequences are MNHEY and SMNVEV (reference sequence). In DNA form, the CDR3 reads TGTGCCAGCAGGCCAGGGGAGGTGAACACTGAAGCTTTCTTT. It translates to CASRPGEVNTEAFF.

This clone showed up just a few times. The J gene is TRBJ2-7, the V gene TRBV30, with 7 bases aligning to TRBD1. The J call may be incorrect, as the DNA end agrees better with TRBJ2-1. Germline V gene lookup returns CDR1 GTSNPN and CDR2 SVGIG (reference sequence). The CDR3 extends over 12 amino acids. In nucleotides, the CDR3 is TGTGCCTGGAGTGCCCGGGACAGCGAGCAGTTCTTC. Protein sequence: CAWSARDSEQFF.

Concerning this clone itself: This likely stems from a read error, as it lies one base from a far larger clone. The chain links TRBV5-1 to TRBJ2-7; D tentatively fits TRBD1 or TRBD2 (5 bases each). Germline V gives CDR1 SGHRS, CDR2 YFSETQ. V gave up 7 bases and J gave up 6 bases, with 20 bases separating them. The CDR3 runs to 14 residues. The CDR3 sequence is CASSGTQTSCEQYF. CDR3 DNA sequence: TGCGCCAGCTCCGGGACCCAAACCAGCTGCGAGCAGTACTTC.

CDR3 amino acids: CAWSAVGSYNEQFF. The CDR3 DNA reads TGTGCCTGGAGTGCGGTAGGCTCCTACAATGAGCAGTTCTTC. V and J are TRBV30 and TRBJ2-1; D not certain. The V end lost 1 base, the J end lost 0 bases, and 7 bases lay between the germline ends. The CDR3 totals 14 residues. The germline V gene encodes CDR1 GTSNPN and CDR2 SVGIG (reference sequence).

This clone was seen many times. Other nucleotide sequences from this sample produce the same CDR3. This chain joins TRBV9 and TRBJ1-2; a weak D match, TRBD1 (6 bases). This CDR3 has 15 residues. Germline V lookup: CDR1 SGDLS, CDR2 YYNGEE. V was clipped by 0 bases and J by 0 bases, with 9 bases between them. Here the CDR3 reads CASSVDRTANYGYTF. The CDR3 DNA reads TGTGCCAGCAGCGTAGATAGGACAGCTAACTATGGCTACACCTTC.

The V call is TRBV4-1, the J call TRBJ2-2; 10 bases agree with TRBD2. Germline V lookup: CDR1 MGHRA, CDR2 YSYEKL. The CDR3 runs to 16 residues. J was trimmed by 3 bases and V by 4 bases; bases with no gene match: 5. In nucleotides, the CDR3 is TGCGCCAGCAGCCCCACTAGCGGGATAGACACCGGGGAGCTGTTTTTT. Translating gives CASSPTSGIDTGELFF.

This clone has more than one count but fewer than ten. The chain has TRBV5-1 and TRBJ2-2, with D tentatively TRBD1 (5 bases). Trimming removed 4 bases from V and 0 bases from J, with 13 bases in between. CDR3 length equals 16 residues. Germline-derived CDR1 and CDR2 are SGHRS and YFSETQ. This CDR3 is CASSLRTPANTGELFF. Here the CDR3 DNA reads TGCGCCAGCAGCCTTAGGACACCCGCGAACACCGGGGAGCTGTTTTTT.

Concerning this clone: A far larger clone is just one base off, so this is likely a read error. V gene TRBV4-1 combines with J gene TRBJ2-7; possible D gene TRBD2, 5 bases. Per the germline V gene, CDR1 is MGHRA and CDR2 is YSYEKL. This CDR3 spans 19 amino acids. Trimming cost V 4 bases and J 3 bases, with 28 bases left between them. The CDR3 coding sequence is TGCGCCAGCAGCCGATGGTGGTGGACTTCGGTTTCCGTCGACTACGAGCAGTACTTC. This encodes CASSRWWWTSVSVDYEQYF.

The CDR3 loop is CASSTQGASSGYTF. CDR3 bases: TGTGCCAGTAGCACACAGGGGGCGTCGAGTGGCTACACCTTC. V and J are TRBV19 and TRBJ1-2, with 9 bases identical to TRBD1. CDR3 length: 14 residues. V trimming: 6 bases; J trimming: 7 bases; junction bases outside the gene matches: 9. CDR1 LNHDA and CDR2 SQIVND come from the germline V gene (reference sequence).

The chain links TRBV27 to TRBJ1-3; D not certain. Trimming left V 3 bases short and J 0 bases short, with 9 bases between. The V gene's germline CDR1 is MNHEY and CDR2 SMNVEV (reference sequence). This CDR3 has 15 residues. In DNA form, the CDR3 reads TGTGCCAGCAGTTTTTCCGTCGGCTCTGGAAACACCATATATTTT. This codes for CASSFSVGSGNTIYF.

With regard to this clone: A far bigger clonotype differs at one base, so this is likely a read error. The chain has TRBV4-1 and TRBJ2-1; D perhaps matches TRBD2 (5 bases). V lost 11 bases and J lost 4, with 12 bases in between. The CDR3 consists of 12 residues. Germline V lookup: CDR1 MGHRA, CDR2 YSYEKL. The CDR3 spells CASGESYNEQFF. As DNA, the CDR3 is TGCGCCTCCGGGGAGAGTTACAATGAGCAGTTCTTC.